Following are 28 T cell receptor beta chains from one sample sequenced in a study of OX40 agonist ivuxolimab in advanced cancers. Clones were sequenced by immunoSEQ multiplex PCR, and TCRdb holds only the in-frame ones, with some missing. The sample gives about 73,000 clones, about 88% of which show up once; approximately 2.4% is in the top ten. Material: CD4+ or CD8+ T cells sorted from blood, obtained in a trial of the OX40 agonist ivuxolimab. Receptors were obtained from an adult with an advanced solid tumor such as melanoma, head and neck, liver or kidney cancer.

The rearrangement uses TRBV19 and TRBJ2-2, with TRBD2 as a possible D gene (5 bases). The CDR3 contains 15 residues. Trimming stripped 3 bases from V and 8 bases from J, with 16 bases between. In germline, CDR1 is LNHDA, CDR2 SQIVND (reference sequence). The CDR3 region is CASSIEARGSGELFF. The CDR3 coding sequence is TGTGCCAGTAGTATTGAGGCCAGAGGGAGTGGGGAGCTGTTTTTT.

This clone was observed a single time. The genes are TRBV19 and TRBJ1-6, with TRBD1 identical over 7 bases. After removal of 4 bases from V and 13 bases from J, the junction contained 10 bases not matched to a gene. The CDR3 consists of 14 residues. Germline lookup yields CDR1 LNHDA and CDR2 SQIVND (reference sequence). In DNA, the CDR3 is TGTGCCAGTAGTACGGGACAGCTCTCAGGGCCCCTCCACTTT. This translates into CASSTGQLSGPLHF.

This chain connects TRBV28 to TRBJ2-1; TRBD1 agrees at 10 bases. Losses at the gene ends were 1 base for V and 5 bases for J; bases not matched to a gene: 2. CDR3 length: 15 residues. Per the germline V gene, CDR1 is MDHEN and CDR2 is SYDVKM. CDR3 amino acids: CASSLLDRGNNEQFF. For the CDR3, the DNA is TGTGCCAGCAGTTTATTGGACAGGGGGAACAATGAGCAGTTCTTC.

The V and J genes are TRBV5-1 and TRBJ2-5; TRBD2 is a possible D gene (5 bases). Germline V CDR1 and CDR2: SGHRS, YFSETQ. V lost 0 bases to trimming and J lost 4 bases, with 16 bases between them. This CDR3 is built from 16 residues. The CDR3 DNA is TGCGCCAGCAGCTTGGACGCTGGAGGTGGCAGAGAGACCCAGTACTTC. As protein: CASSLDAGGGRETQYF.

The chain combines TRBV6-5 with TRBJ1-1; 11 nucleotides align to TRBD1. Germline lookup yields CDR1 MNHEY and CDR2 SVGAGI. V was pared by 4 bases and J by 9 bases, with 4 bases of the junction left unmatched. The CDR3 loop spans 13 amino acids. This CDR3 reads CASSLDRGLKAFF. Here the CDR3 DNA reads TGTGCCAGCAGTTTGGACAGGGGGCTGAAAGCTTTCTTT.

This clone has just one count. This rearrangement joins TRBV19 to TRBJ2-7; TRBD2 matches at 8 bases. The CDR3 length is 14 residues. CDR1 and CDR2 from the germline V gene are LNHDA and SQIVND (reference sequence). V was clipped by 3 bases and J by 5 bases; unmatched bases: 6. The CDR3 region is CASSIGRGADEQYF. The CDR3 DNA is TGTGCCAGTAGTATTGGGCGGGGGGCCGACGAGCAGTACTTC.

V and J are TRBV10-3 and TRBJ2-7; D might be TRBD2 (7 bases). CDR1 is ENHRY and CDR2 is SYGVKD in the germline V gene. V lost 10 bases, J lost 4 bases, and 17 bases lay in between. The CDR3 is 13 amino acids. The CDR3 loop is CATLGGGGYEQYF. DNA for the CDR3: TGTGCCACCTTGGGAGGGGGAGGATACGAGCAGTACTTC.

The chain combines TRBV7-2 with TRBJ2-7, with TRBD2 matching over 14 bases. Trimming at V came to 5 bases and at J to 9 bases, leaving 12 bases not matched to a gene. Germline V gene data show CDR1 as SGHTA and CDR2 as FQGNSA. The CDR3 loop spans 16 amino acids. The CDR3 region is CASSASGTSGRRRQYF. CDR3 coding DNA: TGTGCCAGCAGCGCCAGCGGGACTAGCGGGAGAAGGAGGCAGTACTTC.

This clone was seen a single time. V usage is TRBV7-3 and J usage is TRBJ2-1; possible D gene TRBD1, 6 bases. V was shortened by 5 bases and J by 0 bases, with 11 bases between the two germline ends. This CDR3 is 15 amino acids long. CDR1 is SGHTA and CDR2 is FQGTGA in the germline V gene. CDR3 amino acids: CASSAGVSSYNEQFF. Written as DNA, the CDR3 is TGTGCCAGCAGCGCAGGGGTTAGCTCCTACAATGAGCAGTTCTTC. The full variable domain, its missing parts supplied by reference TRBV7-3 and TRBJ2-1, is GAGVSQTPSNKVTEKGKYVELRCDPISGHTALYWYRQSLGQGPEFLIYFQGTGAADDSGLPNDRFFAVRPEGSVSTLKIQRTERGDSAVYLCASSAGVSSYNEQFFGPGTRLTVL.

The chain employs TRBV5-4 and TRBJ1-2, with D tentatively TRBD1 (5 bases). The germline CDR1 and CDR2 sequences are SGHNT and YYREEE (reference sequence). The CDR3 sequence is 16 residues long. The V end was cut by 3 bases, the J end by 0 bases, with 15 bases between. CDR3 in DNA: TGTGCCAGCAGCTCGATGGGGGGTTGGTCTAACTATGGCTACACCTTC. Protein product: CASSSMGGWSNYGYTF.

The V and J genes are TRBV20-1 and TRBJ2-5, with 7 bases aligning to TRBD2. CDR1 and CDR2 (germline): DFQATT, SNEGSKA (reference sequence). The CDR3 runs to 11 residues. V gave up 8 bases and J gave up 9 bases; unmatched junction bases: 9. CDR3: CSLFVRGAQYF. The CDR3 nucleotides are TGCAGTCTCTTTGTTCGGGGGGCCCAGTACTTC.

This chain joins TRBV5-5 and TRBJ1-5; 7 positions agree with TRBD1. CDR1 and CDR2 from the germline V gene are SGHKS and YYEKEE (reference sequence). The CDR3 is made up of 16 amino acids. V lost 3 bases, J lost 2 bases, and 8 bases stayed unmatched. The CDR3 is CASSSTDRARNQPQHF. The CDR3 DNA sequence: TGTGCCAGCAGCTCTACCGACAGGGCACGCAATCAGCCCCAGCATTTT.

The rearrangement joins TRBV6-1 to TRBJ1-1, with 8 bases aligning to TRBD1. Per germline, CDR1 MNHNS and CDR2 SASEGT. The V segment lost 4 bases and the J segment 1 base; nucleotides outside the gene matches: 5. The CDR3 spans 15 residues. The CDR3 nucleotides are TGTGCCAGCAGTGGATCCGGGACAGGGAACACTGAAGCTTTCTTT. Amino acids: CASSGSGTGNTEAFF.

V is TRBV28 and J is TRBJ1-6, with D perhaps matching TRBD1 (5 bases). Trimming took 6 bases from V and 13 from J, leaving 13 bases between them. The CDR3 has 12 residues. Germline V gene lookup returns CDR1 MDHEN and CDR2 SYDVKM. CDR3 protein: CASSLTGTPLHF. CDR3 DNA: TGTGCCAGCAGCTTGACCGGGACTCCCCTCCACTTT.

The gene calls are TRBV18 and TRBJ1-6, with 7 nucleotides matching TRBD1. Trimming removed 3 bases from V and 8 bases from J; junction bases left unmatched: 7. Per the germline V gene, CDR1 is KGHSH and CDR2 is LQKENI. The CDR3 has 15 amino acids. The CDR3: CASSPNPGGDSPLHF. The CDR3, as DNA: TGTGCCAGCTCACCTAATCCAGGGGGAGATTCACCCCTCCACTTT. The full variable domain, rest sourced from reference TRBV18 and TRBJ1-6, is NAGVMQNPRHLVRRRGQEARLRCSPMKGHSHVYWYRQLPEEGLKFMVYLQKENIIDESGMPKERFSAEFPKEGPSILRIQQVVRGDSAAYFCASSPNPGGDSPLHFGNGTRLTVT.

The chain carries TRBV27 and TRBJ2-7, with a weak D call TRBD2 (6 bases). This CDR3 has 16 residues. V shed 3 bases and J shed 3 bases, with 18 bases lying between them. Germline loops: CDR1 MNHEY, CDR2 SMNVEV (reference sequence). The CDR3 DNA reads as TGTGCCAGCAGTTTTTGGGGTGGTAGCGGAAGCTACGAGCAGTACTTC. Encoded protein: CASSFWGGSGSYEQYF.

The gene calls are TRBV5-6 and TRBJ1-5; D ambiguous. Between the trimmed V and J ends, which lost 2 bases and 3 bases, there was a span of 12 bases. The germline V gene encodes CDR1 SGHDT and CDR2 YYEEEE. CDR3 length: 15 amino acids. The CDR3: CASSLFDGNNQPQHF. CDR3 nucleotide sequence: TGTGCCAGCAGCTTATTCGATGGAAACAATCAGCCCCAGCATTTT.

This clone was seen only once. The chain employs TRBV14 and TRBJ2-7, with 12 bases lining up with TRBD2. The length of the CDR3 is 17 residues. Germline V CDR1 and CDR2: SGHDN, FVKESK. J gave up 0 bases and V 3 bases, and 6 bases lay outside the gene matches. This CDR3 reads CASSHPTSGSDSYEQYF. The CDR3 DNA reads TGTGCCAGCAGCCACCCGACTAGCGGGAGTGACTCCTACGAGCAGTACTTC.

This chain links TRBV18 with TRBJ2-5; weak D call: TRBD1 (6 bases). Deletions cut 3 bases from V and 1 base from J, with 21 bases between. The CDR3 spans 18 residues. Germline CDR1 KGHSH, CDR2 LQKENI. CDR3 DNA: TGTGCCAGCTCACCTCTTATTGGGGCCCGGACAGTCCAAGAGACCCAGTACTTC. Its translation: CASSPLIGARTVQETQYF.

V and J are TRBV18 and TRBJ1-1; 7 bases are shared with TRBD1. Germline V gives CDR1 KGHSH, CDR2 LQKENI. This CDR3 is 12 amino acids long. V shed 3 bases and J 8 bases; nucleotides not matched to a gene: 3. The CDR3 region is CASSPPGGEAFF. CDR3 coding DNA: TGTGCCAGCTCACCCCCAGGGGGGGAAGCTTTCTTT.

The gene calls are TRBV6-5 and TRBJ1-2; 9 bases agree with TRBD1. J was trimmed by 4 bases and V by 8 bases; bases with no gene match: 2. The germline CDR1 and CDR2 sequences are MNHEY and SVGAGI. CDR3 length equals 12 residues. The CDR3 loop reads CASADRGYGYTF. The DNA of the CDR3 is TGTGCCAGCGCGGACAGGGGCTATGGCTACACCTTC.

V and J are TRBV5-1 and TRBJ2-7, with D perhaps matching TRBD1 or TRBD2 (5 bases each). The V gene's germline CDR1 is SGHRS and CDR2 YFSETQ. V was clipped by 0 bases and J by 2 bases, with 12 bases between them. CDR3 size: 15 residues. CDR3: CASSLEGTPAYEQYF. In DNA form, the CDR3 reads TGCGCCAGCAGCTTGGAAGGGACGCCAGCCTACGAGCAGTACTTC.

The table lists this clone with a count of one. The V call is TRBV5-1, the J call TRBJ1-2; 7 positions match TRBD1. Germline V lookup: CDR1 SGHRS, CDR2 YFSETQ. The CDR3 runs 16 residues. The J segment lost 6 bases and the V segment lost 4 bases, leaving 15 bases of the junction unmatched. In DNA form, the CDR3 reads TGCGCCAGCAGCGGTCGGGACAGCTTGAGGGGGGATGGCTACACCTTC. Translating gives CASSGRDSLRGDGYTF. The complete variable domain, with remaining parts taken from reference TRBV5-1 and TRBJ1-2, reads KAGVTQTPRYLIKTRGQQVTLSCSPISGHRSVSWYQQTPGQGLQFLFEYFSETQRNKGNFPGRFSGRQFSNSRSEMNVSTLELGDSALYLCASSGRDSLRGDGYTFGSGTRLTVV.

V is TRBV27 and J is TRBJ2-5; no reliable D call. The J call is uncertain, as TRBJ2-7 better fits the DNA end. Germline lookup yields CDR1 MNHEY and CDR2 SMNVEV (reference sequence). There are 13 residues in the CDR3. The CDR3 sequence: CASSLREAYEQYF. CDR3 coding DNA: TGTGCCAGCAGTCTCAGAGAAGCCTACGAGCAGTACTTC.

Of note for this clone: Other DNA sequences of this sample code for an identical CDR3. The chain uses TRBV7-2 and TRBJ1-2; D might be TRBD1 (5 bases). This CDR3 region has 13 residues. V was clipped by 5 bases and J by 0 bases, with 7 bases between them. The germline V gene has CDR1 SGHTA and CDR2 FQGNSA. Here the CDR3 DNA reads TGTGCCAGCAGCCCAGGGCCTAACTATGGCTACACCTTC. Its translation: CASSPGPNYGYTF.

The CDR3 sequence is CASSKGTSGSNWVEQFF. The DNA of the CDR3 is TGTGCCAGTAGTAAAGGGACTAGCGGGAGTAATTGGGTTGAGCAGTTCTTC. This chain links TRBV19 with TRBJ2-1; 14 positions agree with TRBD2. Losses at the gene ends were 4 bases for V and 9 bases for J; bases not matched to a gene: 11. Germline CDR1 reads LNHDA; CDR2 reads SQIVND (reference sequence). This CDR3 is 17 amino acids long.

CDR3 nucleotides: TGCGCCAGCAGCCCCGGCGGACAGGGGAAGAATGAGCAGTTCTTC. Its protein is CASSPGGQGKNEQFF. The chain recombines TRBV5-1 with TRBJ2-1, with 9 bases aligning to TRBD1. Trimming took 4 bases from V and 7 from J; bases not matched to a gene: 9. Germline-derived CDR1 and CDR2 are SGHRS and YFSETQ. The CDR3 is 15 amino acids. Full variable domain (outside the CDR3, taken from reference TRBV5-1 and TRBJ2-1): KAGVTQTPRYLIKTRGQQVTLSCSPISGHRSVSWYQQTPGQGLQFLFEYFSETQRNKGNFPGRFSGRQFSNSRSEMNVSTLELGDSALYLCASSPGGQGKNEQFFGPGTRLTVL.

The gene calls are TRBV30 and TRBJ1-5; D not resolved. Between the trimmed V and J ends, which lost 0 bases and 6 bases, there was a span of 9 bases. Germline V gene data show CDR1 as GTSNPN and CDR2 as SVGIG (reference sequence). CDR3 size: 13 residues. CDR3 coding DNA: TGTGCCTGGAGTGTAGAGGGTGTTCAGCCCCAGCATTTT. It translates to CAWSVEGVQPQHF.